The TCR beta chain described here comes from a study of tumor-infiltrating lymphocytes in oesophageal squamous cell carcinoma listed by TCRdb under 2016. Sequenced on an Illumina HiSeq 2000. TCRdb reprocessing: public reads trimmed at Q25 with fastp, clones called with MiXCR, in-frame beta chains kept. Rows matching on CDR3 protein sequence are summarized as one entry with the most common DNA and genes. A total of more than 9,500 distinct CDR3 sequences appear in this sample, 50% to 65% of them only once. The ten biggest clones cover around 50% of the sample. The sample holds many counts of this clonotype. This clone's antigen is unknown. No qualities accompany the bases; no much larger clone lies one base away. The CDR3 has 15 amino acids, counting the end cysteine and phenylalanine. Solely the CDR3 DNA is kept, with 45 bases framed from the first base. V loses 2 bases of germline sequence and J loses 2 bases, and the interval between the two ends is 12 bases. The CDR1 and CDR2 encoded by the germline V gene (reference sequence) are MNHEY and SMNVEV.

The TCR was taken from a female donor with esophageal squamous cell carcinoma. The rearrangement joined TRBV27 to TRBJ1-2, with no confidently assigned D gene. The sample consisted of blood. CDR3 loop: CASSLRAQANYGYTF. The DNA sequence is TGTGCCAGCAGTTTACGGGCGCAGGCAAACTATGGCTACACCTTC.